This TCR beta chain derives from a study of control samples from healthy donors and cancer patients. Generated by immunoSEQ multiplex PCR, the TCRdb table keeps only in-frame clones and is missing some. Among some 150,000 clones listed, 93% were seen once. Source material: blood. The sequence came from a woman aged 55-69 years in good health.

The CDR3 DNA reads TGTGCCACCAGCAAACAGGGGGGAACTAATGAAAAACTGTTTTTT. This codes for CATSKQGGTNEKLFF. The gene calls are TRBV15 and TRBJ1-4, with 8 bases that match TRBD1. Germline V gives CDR1 LNHNV, CDR2 YYDKDF (reference sequence). Unmatched junction bases numbered 2, after V lost 4 bases and J lost 1 base. There are 15 residues in the CDR3.